The 30 T cell receptor beta chains below come from one sample, sequenced in a study of shared clonotypes between healthy human individuals. Only in-frame clones appear in the TCRdb table, and some are missing; sequencing was by immunoSEQ multiplex PCR. The table has 2,500,000 or so clones, 92% seen once. Sequencing was performed on naive CD4+ T cells from PBMCs. Subset of the sample: CD45RA+ positively selected. Receptor source: a man in his late teens or twenties in good health. Some clones in this sample may be carry-over from other donors' samples.

The rearrangement uses TRBV18 and TRBJ2-4; D may correspond to TRBD1 or TRBD2 (7 bases each). Germline V gene data show CDR1 as KGHSH and CDR2 as LQKENI. The CDR3 contains 14 residues. V gave up 2 bases and J gave up 8 bases, with 13 bases separating them. The CDR3 region has the DNA TGTGCCAGCTCACCAGCAGGGGGGGTCGACATTCAGTACTTC. Its translation is CASSPAGGVDIQYF.

This clone was counted a single time. The chain carries TRBV10-1 and TRBJ2-1, with 10 bases that match TRBD1. The CDR3 extends over 16 amino acids. V dropped 3 bases and J dropped 3; count of bases not matched to a gene: 5. Germline loops: CDR1 WNHNN, CDR2 SYGVQD (reference sequence). In nucleotides, the CDR3 is TGCGCCAGCAGTGACAGACAGGGGGCATTCTACAATGAGCAGTTCTTC. Encoded protein: CASSDRQGAFYNEQFF.

This chain links TRBV4-2 with TRBJ2-1; 8 nucleotides agree with TRBD2. This CDR3 comprises 17 residues. V shed 0 bases, J shed 4 bases, and the junction held 8 bases outside the gene matches. Per germline, CDR1 LGHNA and CDR2 YNFKEQ. CDR3 sequence (DNA): TGTGCCAGCAGCCAAGATCTCGCGGGAGGACTTTACAATGAGCAGTTCTTC. It specifies CASSQDLAGGLYNEQFF.

J is TRBJ1-4 and V is TRBV21-1. TRBV21-1 is assigned pseudogene status. This CDR3 is built from 16 residues. The CDR3 region is CASSKEERSTNEKLFF. In DNA form, the CDR3 reads TGTGCCAGCAGCAAAGAAGAGCGTTCAACTAATGAAAAACTGTTTTTT.

The chain couples TRBV11-1 to TRBJ2-7, with 7 bases that match TRBD2. Germline V CDR1 and CDR2: SGHAT, FQDESV (reference sequence). The ends lost 5 bases at V and 7 bases at J; junction bases unmatched: 14. The CDR3 has 15 residues. CDR3 DNA: TGTGCCAGCAGCCTACTTCGGCCTCGGGAGGCGGAGCAGTACTTC. Amino acids: CASSLLRPREAEQYF.

V is TRBV7-8 and J is TRBJ2-1; the match to TRBD2 covers 7 bases. The germline V gene encodes CDR1 SGHVS and CDR2 FQNEAQ. The J segment lost 2 bases and the V segment lost 5 bases, leaving 6 bases of the junction unmatched. This CDR3 spans 15 amino acids. CDR3 residues: CASSAGRATYNEQFF. In nucleotides, the CDR3 is TGTGCCAGCAGCGCGGGGAGGGCGACCTACAATGAGCAGTTCTTC.

In DNA form, the CDR3 reads TGTGCCAGCGGTACAGGGAACTCGGACGAGCAGTACTTC. Its protein product is CASGTGNSDEQYF. The chain joins TRBV7-6 to TRBJ2-7; perhaps TRBD1 as D (6 bases). CDR3 size: 13 residues. V was pared by 8 bases and J by 5 bases, with 16 bases between. From germline, CDR1 is SGHVS and CDR2 FNYEAQ.

This clone has just a few counts. The chain has TRBV7-3 and TRBJ1-2; 8 bases match TRBD1. J lost 4 bases, V lost 3 bases, and 1 base had no gene match. CDR1 and CDR2 (germline): SGHTA, FQGTGA. CDR3 length: 13 amino acids. DNA for the CDR3: TGTGCCAGCAGCTTTACAGGGGGCTATGGCTACACCTTC. This translates into CASSFTGGYGYTF.

V gene TRBV6-1 combines with J gene TRBJ1-2; TRBD1 aligns across 8 bases. The CDR3 loop spans 15 amino acids. The V segment lost 5 bases and the J segment 4 bases; nucleotides outside the gene matches: 9. Per the germline V gene, CDR1 is MNHNS and CDR2 is SASEGT. CDR3 DNA sequence: TGTGCCAGCAGTCAAAATCTACAGGGGGGCTATGGCTACACCTTC. This gives the protein CASSQNLQGGYGYTF.

The J gene is TRBJ2-5, the V gene TRBV5-4, with D unresolved. The V gene's germline CDR1 is SGHNT and CDR2 YYREEE (reference sequence). V dropped 2 bases and J dropped 4 bases, with 15 bases sitting between them. The CDR3 extends over 15 amino acids. This CDR3 reads CASSLPGRASETQYF. CDR3 bases: TGTGCCAGCAGCTTACCGGGCCGGGCGTCAGAGACCCAGTACTTC. The full variable domain, with the rest looked up from reference TRBV5-4 and TRBJ2-5, is ETGVTQSPTHLIKTRGQQVTLRCSSQSGHNTVSWYQQALGQGPQFIFQYYREEENGRGNFPPRFSGLQFPNYSSELNVNALELDDSALYLCASSLPGRASETQYFGPGTRLLVL.

This chain connects TRBV12-5 to TRBJ2-1; 8 nucleotides align to TRBD2. Germline V CDR1 and CDR2: LGHNT, FRNRAP. The V and J ends lost 3 bases and 3 bases, in that order; junction bases with no gene match: 10. This CDR3 has 17 residues. In DNA, the CDR3 is TGTGCTAGTGGTTTACCAATCGGGGGGGCGTTCTACAATGAGCAGTTCTTC. This encodes CASGLPIGGAFYNEQFF.

J is TRBJ2-3 and V is TRBV6-6, with 7 bases matching TRBD1. Germline CDR1 MNHNY, CDR2 SVGAGI (reference sequence). Trimming removed 6 bases from V and 2 bases from J; junction bases left unmatched: 8. The CDR3 length is 15 residues. The DNA for the CDR3 is TGTGCCAGCAGAAGGACAGGTGGAACCACAGATACGCAGTATTTT. Its translation is CASRRTGGTTDTQYF.

The chain couples TRBV18 to TRBJ1-2; D remains ambiguous. Germline assignment: CDR1 KGHSH and CDR2 LQKENI. V was trimmed by 3 bases and J by 7 bases, leaving 18 bases between them. The CDR3 totals 15 residues. The CDR3 DNA reads as TGTGCCAGCTCACCTCCCGACACCTCGGGGATTGGCTACACCTTC. This sequence encodes CASSPPDTSGIGYTF.

V usage is TRBV14 and J usage is TRBJ2-7; D may be TRBD1 (6 bases). Germline assignment: CDR1 SGHDN and CDR2 FVKESK. The CDR3 is 16 amino acids. The V end was cut by 0 bases, the J end by 2 bases, with 14 bases between. The CDR3 loop reads CASSQERDIRTYEQYF. The CDR3 DNA reads as TGTGCCAGCAGCCAAGAAAGGGACATAAGGACCTACGAGCAGTACTTC.

The count of this clone is one. The chain combines TRBV5-1 with TRBJ2-7; a weak D match, TRBD1 (6 bases). CDR3 length equals 13 residues. Germline loops: CDR1 SGHRS, CDR2 YFSETQ. Trimming removed 4 bases at V and 3 bases at J, with 11 bases between. The CDR3 sequence: CASSGQGNYEQYF. DNA of the CDR3: TGCGCCAGCAGCGGGCAGGGGAACTACGAGCAGTACTTC.

The chain has TRBV28 and TRBJ2-4, with D uncertain. The CDR3 loop spans 13 amino acids. Trimming pared 6 bases from V and 3 bases from J, leaving 9 bases between. Looked up from germline, CDR1 is MDHEN and CDR2 is SYDVKM. The CDR3 region has the DNA TGTGCCAGCAGCATGGCAGGCAAAAACATTCAGTACTTC. It is translated as CASSMAGKNIQYF.

The gene calls are TRBV30 and TRBJ2-7; 11 positions match TRBD1. The V gene end was trimmed by 3 bases and the J gene end by 8 bases; junction bases not matched to a gene: 6. CDR1 and CDR2 from the germline V gene are GTSNPN and SVGIG (reference sequence). CDR3 size: 13 residues. DNA for the CDR3: TGTGCCTGGAGGGGGACAGGGGGTGCTCAGCAGTACTTC. Translated: CAWRGTGGAQQYF.

The V and J genes are TRBV9 and TRBJ2-2; 7 nucleotides align to TRBD1. V dropped 7 bases and J dropped 1; count of bases not matched to a gene: 4. CDR3 size: 14 residues. Germline lookup yields CDR1 SGDLS and CDR2 YYNGEE. The CDR3 nucleotides read TGTGCCAGCGGGTACAGGGGGAACACCGGGGAGCTGTTTTTT. This codes for CASGYRGNTGELFF.

This chain uses TRBV5-1 with TRBJ2-2; TRBD1 aligns across 9 bases. Germline V gives CDR1 SGHRS, CDR2 YFSETQ. J gave up 5 bases and V 4 bases, and 6 bases lay outside the gene matches. This CDR3 has 15 residues. The DNA for the CDR3 is TGCGCCAGCAGCAGAGGACAGGGGATAACCGGGGAGCTGTTTTTT. It encodes CASSRGQGITGELFF. Complete variable domain (other parts from reference TRBV5-1 and TRBJ2-2): KAGVTQTPRYLIKTRGQQVTLSCSPISGHRSVSWYQQTPGQGLQFLFEYFSETQRNKGNFPGRFSGRQFSNSRSEMNVSTLELGDSALYLCASSRGQGITGELFFGEGSRLTVL.

The rearrangement uses TRBV29-1 and TRBJ2-1; 8 bases align to TRBD1. J lost 6 bases, V lost 3 bases, and 7 bases had no gene match. Germline V lookup: CDR1 SQVTM, CDR2 ANQGSEA. CDR3 length: 14 amino acids. CDR3 sequence (DNA): TGCAGCGTTGACGACAGGGGCATGAGCAATGAGCAGTTCTTC. Its translation: CSVDDRGMSNEQFF.

The chain recombines TRBV28 with TRBJ2-7; 8 nucleotides agree with TRBD2. Trimming took 6 bases from V and 0 from J; bases not matched to a gene: 7. Germline CDR1 reads MDHEN; CDR2 reads SYDVKM. The CDR3 loop spans 15 amino acids. The CDR3 nucleotides are TGTGCCAGCAGATACAGCGGGAGCAACTCCTACGAGCAGTACTTC. The encoded protein is CASRYSGSNSYEQYF.

The V call is TRBV5-8, the J call TRBJ2-3; D assignment may be TRBD1 or TRBD2 (5 bases each). V was trimmed by 3 bases and J by 3 bases, leaving 11 bases between them. Germline V gene data show CDR1 as SGHTS and CDR2 as YDEGEE. This CDR3 contains 14 residues. CDR3 loop: CASSSGRMTDTQYF. The DNA of the CDR3 is TGTGCCAGCAGCTCGGGACGGATGACAGATACGCAGTATTTT.

The V and J genes are TRBV5-1 and TRBJ2-1, with TRBD1 identical over 9 bases. Trimming at V came to 6 bases and at J to 3 bases, leaving 16 bases not matched to a gene. The CDR3 has 18 amino acids. Germline V gives CDR1 SGHRS, CDR2 YFSETQ. The CDR3 spells CASTILDLGQGRYNEQFF. Here the CDR3 DNA reads TGCGCCAGCACCATCCTTGACCTTGGACAGGGGCGCTACAATGAGCAGTTCTTC. Looking up the rest from reference TRBV5-1 and TRBJ2-1 gives the full variable domain: KAGVTQTPRYLIKTRGQQVTLSCSPISGHRSVSWYQQTPGQGLQFLFEYFSETQRNKGNFPGRFSGRQFSNSRSEMNVSTLELGDSALYLCASTILDLGQGRYNEQFFGPGTRLTVL.

The chain combines TRBV10-3 with TRBJ2-7; 9 bases map to TRBD2. V trimming: 4 bases; J trimming: 4 bases; junction bases outside the gene matches: 8. This CDR3 has 15 amino acids. Germline lookup yields CDR1 ENHRY and CDR2 SYGVKD. The DNA of the CDR3 is TGTGCCATCAGTGGCACGAGCGGGAGGATTTACGAGCAGTACTTC. This translates into CAISGTSGRIYEQYF.

This chain uses TRBV5-6 with TRBJ1-1; tentative D call: TRBD1 (5 bases). V was pared by 6 bases and J by 1 base, with 16 bases between. This CDR3 is 15 amino acids long. Germline lookup yields CDR1 SGHDT and CDR2 YYEEEE. The CDR3 here is CASTLTGGSNTEAFF. The CDR3 nucleotides are TGTGCCAGCACCCTTACGGGGGGATCGAACACTGAAGCTTTCTTT.

Points on this clone: The sample has other DNA sequences that encode this CDR3 too. V usage is TRBV7-3 and J usage is TRBJ2-2; no firm D call. The germline gives CDR1 SGHTA, CDR2 FQGTGA. CDR3 length: 14 amino acids. Trimming took off 5 bases at V and 1 base at J, with 8 bases between the two ends. The CDR3, as DNA: TGTGCCAGCAGCCTTGGTCGGAACACCGGGGAGCTGTTTTTT. This codes for CASSLGRNTGELFF.

The chain uses TRBV28 and TRBJ1-1, with D possibly matching TRBD1 (5 bases). Trimming stripped 7 bases from V and 4 bases from J, with 13 bases between. Germline-derived CDR1 and CDR2 are MDHEN and SYDVKM. CDR3 length equals 13 residues. CDR3 DNA: TGTGCCAGCATCCAGGGAGGGAGCACTGAAGCTTTCTTT. As protein: CASIQGGSTEAFF.

V usage is TRBV9 and J usage is TRBJ1-1, with 10 nucleotides matching TRBD1. The CDR3 sequence is 16 residues long. V gave up 3 bases and J gave up 10 bases; unmatched junction bases: 15. The germline CDR1 and CDR2 sequences are SGDLS and YYNGEE. CDR3 region: CASSAASGTGVSGAFF. CDR3 sequence (DNA): TGTGCCAGCAGCGCGGCCTCCGGGACAGGGGTCTCAGGAGCTTTCTTT.

The genes are TRBV7-3 and TRBJ2-5; unclear D gene. Deletions cut 5 bases from V and 2 bases from J, with 9 bases between. Germline V gene lookup returns CDR1 SGHTA and CDR2 FQGTGA. This CDR3 spans 13 amino acids. The DNA for the CDR3 is TGTGCCAGCAGCAGGTCTCAACAAGAGACCCAGTACTTC. Amino acids: CASSRSQQETQYF.

This chain links TRBV28 with TRBJ1-1, with D perhaps TRBD1 (6 bases). This CDR3 is built from 15 residues. Germline V gene data show CDR1 as MDHEN and CDR2 as SYDVKM. Trimming took 8 bases from V and 2 from J, leaving 18 bases between them. CDR3 bases: TGTGCCAGCGGCGTAACAGGGAGGGTTAACACTGAAGCTTTCTTT. Translating it yields CASGVTGRVNTEAFF.